This T cell receptor (beta chain) is from a study of T cells after yellow fever vaccination. TCRdb processed the 5' RACE reads anew with MiXCR; each CDR3 protein has one entry. The sample shows about 580,000 distinct CDR3 sequences, less than 20% of them seen only once. The CDR3 consists of 16 residues. Trimming removed 1 base at V and 0 bases at J, with 11 bases between. CDR1 and CDR2 from the germline V gene are SGHVS and FQNEAQ. Study-wide points: The study re-detected most primary-vaccination clones after the booster (96% CD4, 80% to 90% CD8).

In the case of this clonotype: The antigen is not known.

The chain uses TRBV7-8 and TRBJ2-3; D unresolved. The sequence was obtained from a man between 18 and 35 years old who received the YFV17D yellow fever vaccine. The specimen comprised PBMCs, sampled roughly 5 days after the first yellow fever vaccination. The CDR3 DNA is TGTGCCAGCAGCTTAGTCGCGCGGTCTAGCACAGATACGCAGTATTTT. It encodes CASSLVARSSTDTQYF.